This T cell receptor beta chain was sequenced for a study of STAT5B mutations in CD4+ large granular lymphocyte leukemia. Study outcomes and limitations: No patients shared main leukemic clonotypes, though 20% to 25% appeared at low frequency elsewhere.

CDR3 length: 17 amino acids. The trim removed 3 bases at V and 4 bases at J, leaving 7 bases unmatched. The germline gives CDR1 MGHRA, CDR2 YSYEKL. Details on this clone: The antigen remains unidentified.

Sequencing was performed with immunoSEQ multiplex PCR; in TCRdb, only in-frame clones are kept and a portion is missing. The sample lists 30,000 to 40,000 clones, approximately 89% occurring once. The receptor comes from a human donor in good health. This chain connects TRBV4-1 to TRBJ2-2, with 11 positions matching TRBD2. The sample was CD4+ T cells from blood buffy coats. In nucleotides, the CDR3 is TGCGCCAGCAGCCAGGGTAGCGGGGGGGCGGGCACCGGGGAGCTGTTTTTT. Translated: CASSQGSGGAGTGELFF.